A selection of T cell receptor beta chains follows, all from one sample in a study of blood T cells in healthy people across ages. TCRdb passed the 5' RACE reads through MiXCR, listing each CDR3 protein once. The table includes 1.2 million to 1.5 million distinct CDR3 sequences, 42% detected once. The sequencing input was blood. The receptors were gathered from a woman aged 18-29 years in good health. The CDR3 runs from the conserved cysteine through the conserved F or W. D genes are given only for firm matches. A row's size may be missing; if present it is once, few, many or a size class.

>TRBJ2-2|-|TRBV4-1|few
CASSQEGFASGELFF
TGCGCCAGCAGCCAAGAGGGTTTTGCATCCGGGGAGCTGTTTTTT
>TRBJ2-4|-|TRBV29-1|-
CSVERGTGVTDF
TGCAGCGTTGAAAGGGGTACGGGGGTTACGGACTTC
>TRBJ2-4|-|TRBV12-3/TRBV12-4|-
CASSLRTAKNIQYF
TGTGCCAGCAGTTTACGGACAGCCAAAAACATTCAGTACTTC
>TRBJ1-1|TRBD1|TRBV12-3/TRBV12-4|few
CASRRGTGDAFF
TGTGCCAGCAGACGCGGGACAGGGGATGCTTTCTTT
>TRBJ2-5|TRBD1|TRBV28|few
CASTPPGTGVETQYF
TGTGCCAGCACACCCCCCGGGACAGGGGTGGAGACCCAGTACTTC
>TRBJ2-3|-|TRBV20-1|-
CSASDKTQRVTSTDTQYF
TGCAGTGCTAGCGACAAGACTCAGCGGGTCACTAGCACAGATACGCAGTATTTT
>TRBJ2-1|TRBD2|TRBV29-1|-
CSARLREGYNEQFF
TGCAGTGCTAGGTTGCGGGAGGGATACAATGAGCAGTTCTTC
>TRBJ2-3|TRBD2|TRBV10-1|-
CASSEISGGATDTQYF
TGCGCCAGCAGTGAGATTAGCGGGGGGGCCACAGATACGCAGTATTTT
>TRBJ1-2|-|TRBV7-9|once
CASSYGESANYGYTF
TGTGCCAGCAGCTACGGGGAAAGCGCTAACTATGGCTACACCTTC
>TRBJ1-4|TRBD1|TRBV7-2|few
CASSLYGTGGSRGEKLFF
TGTGCCAGCAGCTTATACGGGACAGGGGGCTCACGAGGGGAAAAACTGTTTTTT
>TRBJ2-7|-|TRBV25-1|-
CASSPAGYHEQYF
TGTGCCAGCAGCCCCGCAGGGTACCACGAGCAGTACTTC
>TRBJ2-1|TRBD2|TRBV20-1|-
CRARTLAGASEQFF
TGCAGAGCTAGAACGCTAGCGGGAGCTAGTGAGCAGTTCTTC
>TRBJ1-2|TRBD1|TRBV20-1|-
CSAFQGTGYGYTF
TGCAGTGCTTTCCAAGGGACAGGCTATGGCTACACCTTC
>TRBJ2-1|-|TRBV6-6|-
CASSLGQTLTYNEQFF
TGTGCCAGCAGCCTCGGACAGACGCTTACCTACAATGAGCAGTTCTTC
>TRBJ1-2|-|TRBV27|few
CASGLGASNYGYTF
TGTGCCAGCGGGCTTGGGGCCAGCAACTATGGCTACACCTTC
>TRBJ2-4|-|TRBV20-1|-
CSARPGTTAKNIQYF
TGCAGTGCCCGCCCCGGGACCACAGCCAAAAACATTCAGTACTTC
>TRBJ2-7|TRBD2|TRBV5-1|-
CASSLNRLGDYTYYEQYF
TGCGCCAGCAGCTTGAATAGGTTGGGGGACTATACTTACTACGAGCAGTACTTC
>TRBJ1-6|-|TRBV27|many
CASTMGAVALNSPLHF
TGTGCCAGCACCATGGGGGCAGTTGCCCTTAATTCACCCCTCCACTTT
>TRBJ1-2|-|TRBV27|-
CASSLSMGQISNYGYTF
TGTGCCAGCAGTTTATCAATGGGTCAGATCTCTAACTATGGCTACACCTTC
>TRBJ2-1|TRBD1|TRBV4-2|-
CASSQDHGQGGEQFF
TGTGCCAGCAGCCAAGATCATGGACAGGGGGGTGAGCAGTTCTTC
>TRBJ1-2|-|TRBV4-1|-
CASSQDWSNGYTF
TGCGCCAGCAGCCAAGACTGGAGCAATGGCTACACCTTC
>TRBJ2-1|TRBD2|TRBV20-1|-
CSARDGGLAVFNEQFF
TGCAGTGCTAGAGATGGCGGACTAGCGGTTTTCAATGAGCAGTTCTTC
>TRBJ1-2|-|TRBV12-3/TRBV12-4|-
CASRRTAGYGYIF
TGTGCCAGCAGGAGGACAGCAGGCTATGGCTACATCTTC
>TRBJ2-4|-|TRBV6-1|-
CASSEGYGPQNIQYF
TGTGCCAGCAGTGAAGGGTACGGACCCCAAAACATTCAGTACTTC
>TRBJ2-1|TRBD2|TRBV20-1|few
CSAKGASGRANEQFF
TGCAGTGCGAAGGGAGCCAGCGGGAGGGCCAATGAGCAGTTCTTC
>TRBJ2-5|-|TRBV28|-
CASSFGPESTQETQYF
TGTGCCAGCAGTTTCGGGCCCGAGAGCACTCAAGAGACCCAGTACTTC
>TRBJ2-7|-|TRBV29-1|-
CSVGSVTYEQYF
TGCAGCGTTGGGTCGGTCACCTACGAGCAGTACTTC
>TRBJ1-1|-|TRBV5-5|few
CASSLKIGDGTEAFF
TGTGCCAGCAGCTTGAAGATCGGGGATGGTACTGAAGCTTTCTTT
>TRBJ2-2|-|TRBV7-3|-
CASSSKNTGELFF
TGTGCCAGCAGCTCGAAAAACACCGGGGAGCTGTTTTTT
>TRBJ2-5|TRBD2|TRBV18|few
CASSPLLAGGHETQYF
TGTGCCAGCTCACCGCTACTAGCGGGGGGGCACGAGACCCAGTACTTC
>TRBJ2-7|-|TRBV5-1|many
CASSPRDGSSYEQYF
TGTGCCAGCTCACCACGGGACGGAAGCTCCTACGAGCAGTACTTC
>TRBJ1-2|-|TRBV7-9|few
CASSQPTEALYGYTF
TGTGCCAGCAGCCAACCGACAGAGGCCCTCTATGGCTACACCTTC
>TRBJ2-1|-|TRBV3-1|few
CASSHSGTKNEQFF
TGTGCCAGCAGCCACTCCGGGACAAAGAATGAGCAGTTCTTC
>TRBJ2-7|TRBD2|TRBV11-2|-
CASSLGLTGGGEQYF
TGTGCCAGCAGCTTAGGACTAACGGGAGGGGGCGAGCAGTACTTC
>TRBJ1-2|-|TRBV27|-
CASSPRDYYGYTF
TGTGCCAGCAGTCCCAGGGACTACTATGGCTACACCTTC
>TRBJ2-1|-|TRBV30|-
CAWSVGFQNEQFF
TGTGCCTGGAGTGTTGGGTTCCAGAATGAGCAGTTCTTC
>TRBJ2-1|-|TRBV5-1|few
CASSLEGRPSYNEQFF
TGCGCCAGCAGCTTGGAGGGTAGACCCTCCTACAATGAGCAGTTCTTC
>TRBJ2-7|-|TRBV20-1|-
CSARRTAGYEQYF
TGCAGTGCTAGAAGGACGGCAGGCTACGAGCAGTACTTC
>TRBJ2-3|-|TRBV2|-
CASSAAEDTQYF
TGTGCCAGCAGTGCGGCAGAAGATACGCAGTATTTT
>TRBJ2-1|-|TRBV4-1|few
CASSQAIGTYNEQFF
TGCGCCAGCAGCCAAGCAATTGGGACCTACAATGAGCAGTTCTTC
>TRBJ1-5|-|TRBV29-1|few
CSVEEQGPHQPQHF
TGCAGCGTTGAAGAACAGGGACCCCATCAGCCCCAGCATTTT